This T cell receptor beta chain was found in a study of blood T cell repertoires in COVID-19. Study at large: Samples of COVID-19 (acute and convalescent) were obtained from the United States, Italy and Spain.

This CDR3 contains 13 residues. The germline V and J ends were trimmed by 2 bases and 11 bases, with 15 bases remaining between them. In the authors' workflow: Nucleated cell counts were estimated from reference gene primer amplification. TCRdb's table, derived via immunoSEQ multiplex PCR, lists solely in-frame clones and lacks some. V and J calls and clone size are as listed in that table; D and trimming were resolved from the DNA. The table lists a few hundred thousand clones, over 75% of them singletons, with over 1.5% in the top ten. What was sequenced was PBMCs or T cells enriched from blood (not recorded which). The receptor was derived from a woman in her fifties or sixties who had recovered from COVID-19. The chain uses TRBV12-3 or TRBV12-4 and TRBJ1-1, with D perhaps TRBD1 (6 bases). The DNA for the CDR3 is TGTGCCAGCAGTTTACAGGGGAAGTTTATGGCTTTCTTT. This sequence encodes CASSLQGKFMAFF.